This T cell receptor (beta chain) appears in the sequencing data of a study of blood T cell repertoires in COVID-19. Clones were sequenced by immunoSEQ multiplex PCR, and TCRdb holds only the in-frame ones, with some missing. The repertoire has 120,000 to 150,000 clones, 75% to 85% of them found once; the top ten carry approximately 5%. Germline V gene data show CDR1 as SGHRS and CDR2 as YFSETQ. Trimming stripped 4 bases from V and 1 base from J, with 14 bases between. The CDR3 has 15 amino acids. The chain has TRBV5-1 and TRBJ1-1; no clear D gene. The sample was peripheral blood. This clonotype was obtained from a woman aged 45 to 65 with acute or convalescent COVID-19. CDR3 DNA sequence: TGCGCCAGCAGCCTTGGGCCCTCCTGGAACACTGAAGCTTTCTTT. Its protein product is CASSLGPSWNTEAFF. The whole variable domain, remainder taken from reference TRBV5-1 and TRBJ1-1, is KAGVTQTPRYLIKTRGQQVTLSCSPISGHRSVSWYQQTPGQGLQFLFEYFSETQRNKGNFPGRFSGRQFSNSRSEMNVSTLELGDSALYLCASSLGPSWNTEAFFGQGTRLTVV.